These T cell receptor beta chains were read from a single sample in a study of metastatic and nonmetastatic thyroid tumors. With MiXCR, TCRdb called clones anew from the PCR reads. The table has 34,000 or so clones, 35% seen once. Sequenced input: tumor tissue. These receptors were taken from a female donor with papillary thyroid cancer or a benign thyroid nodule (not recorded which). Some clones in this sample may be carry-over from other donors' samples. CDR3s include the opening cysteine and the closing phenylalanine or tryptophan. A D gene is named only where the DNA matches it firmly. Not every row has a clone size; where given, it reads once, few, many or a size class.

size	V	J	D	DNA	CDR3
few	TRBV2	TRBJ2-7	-	TGTGCCAGCAGGGAGGGGTCCCAGAGCTCCTACGAGCAGTACTTC	CASREGSQSSYEQYF
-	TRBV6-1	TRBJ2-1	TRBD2	TGTGCCAGTGGAGGAGCGGGAGGGGCCAATGAGCAGTTCTTC	CASGGAGGANEQFF
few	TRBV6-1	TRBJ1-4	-	TGTGCCAGCAGACCGGACACAACTAATGAAAAACTGTTTTTC	CASRPDTTNEKLFF
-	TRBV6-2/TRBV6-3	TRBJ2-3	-	TGTGCCAGCAGGGGCGGAAACCCCACAGATACGCAGTATTTT	CASRGGNPTDTQYF
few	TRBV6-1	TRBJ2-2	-	TGTGCCAGCAGTAGCGGGAACACCGGGGAGCTGTTTTTT	CASSSGNTGELFF
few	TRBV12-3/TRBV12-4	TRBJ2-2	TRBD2	TGTGCCAGCAGTTTGGGGACTAGCGGGGCCGGGGAGCTGTTTTTT	CASSLGTSGAGELFF
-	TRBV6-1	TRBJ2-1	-	TGTGCCAGCAGTGGACGAGGGATGGTAAGCAATGAGCAGTTCTTC	CASSGRGMVSNEQFF
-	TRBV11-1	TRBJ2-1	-	TGTGCCAGCAGCTTAACCCGTCGCAGGGACATATACAATGAGCAGTTCTTC	CASSLTRRRDIYNEQFF
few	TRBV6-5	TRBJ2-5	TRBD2	TGTGCCAGCAGTTACTCCCGAGAGTCTAGCGGGAGAGACCAGTACTTC	CASSYSRESSGRDQYF
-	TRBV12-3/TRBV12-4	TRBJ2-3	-	TGTGCCAGCAGTTTAGTAGGGGTTTCAGATACGCAGTATTTT	CASSLVGVSDTQYF
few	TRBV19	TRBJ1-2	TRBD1	TGTGCCACTCACCGGGACAGGGGATTTGATGGCTACACCTTC	CATHRDRGFDGYTF
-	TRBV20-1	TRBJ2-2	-	TGCAGTGCTATAGACGGCACCCCCGGGGAGCTGTTTTTT	CSAIDGTPGELFF
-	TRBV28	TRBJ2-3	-	TGTGCCAGCAGTACAGGTTCGGATACGCAGTATTTT	CASSTGSDTQYF
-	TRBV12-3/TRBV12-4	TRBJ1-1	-	TGTGCCAGCCGCCCAGGGAACACTGAAGCTTTCTTT	CASRPGNTEAFF
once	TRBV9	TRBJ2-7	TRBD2	TGTGCCAGCAGCCCAGGACTAGCGGATTACGAGCAGTACTTC	CASSPGLADYEQYF